This TCR beta chain was recorded in a study of T cells after yellow fever vaccination. This clonotype was counted a few times. The antigen remains unidentified. Regarding the study as a whole: Only a small proportion of the clonotypes turned up in both the CD4 and the CD8 compartments, likely arising from convergent recombination. The bulk population could contribute abundant contaminating clonotypes to FACS-sorted repertoires.

The authors made TCR cDNA by 5'RACE template switching, adding a universal primer site and UMIs. TCRdb independently ran MiXCR on the 5' RACE reads; one entry per CDR3 protein. The profile shows 250,000 to 300,000 distinct CDR3 sequences, approximately 8% of them singletons. This TCR came from a man aged 18 to 35 who received the YFV17D yellow fever vaccine. The specimen was CD4+ T cells sorted from PBMCs, collected 5 days after the yellow fever booster vaccination.

CDR3 residues: CASSFSGGSDIQYF. CDR3 bases: TGTGCCAGCAGCTTTAGCGGAGGGAGCGACATTCAGTACTTC. The chain recombines TRBV7-3 with TRBJ2-4; D is possibly TRBD2 (6 bases). The ends were cut back, 3 bases at V and 8 bases at J, with 14 bases in the middle. Per the germline V gene, CDR1 is SGHTA and CDR2 is FQGTGA. The CDR3 totals 14 residues. Complete variable domain (other parts from reference TRBV7-3 and TRBJ2-4): GAGVSQTPSNKVTEKGKYVELRCDPISGHTALYWYRQSLGQGPEFLIYFQGTGAADDSGLPNDRFFAVRPEGSVSTLKIQRTERGDSAVYLCASSFSGGSDIQYFGAGTRLSVL.